One and the same sample provided the 20 T cell receptor beta chains below, sequenced in a study of T cell responses to AZD1222 COVID-19 vaccine. Here immunoSEQ multiplex PCR was the method, and the copy in TCRdb shows in-frame clones only, minus some. Of some 120,000 clones in the sample, almost 90% were seen once. The material was peripheral blood, obtained on day 0 of AZD1222 vaccination. Every receptor here comes from an adult in good health.

The chain joins TRBV11-3 to TRBJ2-7; 9 bases match TRBD1. The CDR3 covers 15 residues. Germline loops: CDR1 SGHNT, CDR2 YENEEA. With 2 bases clipped from V and 3 bases from J, the junction kept 5 bases outside the gene matches. The CDR3 bases are TGTGCCAGCAGCTTAAACACAGGGGGCCTCTACGAGCAGTACTTC. Translated: CASSLNTGGLYEQYF.

The chain is built from TRBV5-1 and TRBJ1-3; D gene unclear. The CDR3 spans 15 residues. Between the trimmed V and J ends, which lost 0 bases and 4 bases, there was a span of 11 bases. Per germline, CDR1 SGHRS and CDR2 YFSETQ. The CDR3 sequence is CASSLESNAGNTIYF. In nucleotides, the CDR3 is TGCGCCAGCAGCTTGGAGTCAAATGCGGGAAACACCATATATTTT.

This chain joins TRBV5-5 and TRBJ1-2; D perhaps matches TRBD1 (5 bases). From germline, CDR1 is SGHKS and CDR2 YYEKEE (reference sequence). Trimming pared 1 base from V and 2 bases from J, leaving 9 bases between. The CDR3 totals 14 residues. The chain's CDR3 is CASSLSGTNYGYTF. CDR3 nucleotide sequence: TGTGCCAGCAGCTTGTCAGGGACCAACTATGGCTACACCTTC. The variable domain in full, with the rest retrieved from reference TRBV5-5 and TRBJ1-2, is DAGVTQSPTHLIKTRGQQVTLRCSPISGHKSVSWYQQVLGQGPQFIFQYYEKEERGRGNFPDRFSARQFPNYSSELNVNALLLGDSALYLCASSLSGTNYGYTFGSGTRLTVV.

The CDR3 coding sequence is TGCGCCAGCAGCCAAAAAGTCAGGGGAAACGAGCAGTACTTC. Protein product: CASSQKVRGNEQYF. The chain is built from TRBV4-3 and TRBJ2-7; weak D call: TRBD1 (6 bases). Germline V gene data show CDR1 as LGHNA and CDR2 as YSLEER. Trimming removed 2 bases at V and 5 bases at J, with 13 bases between. This CDR3 spans 14 amino acids.

The chain's CDR3 is CASSYSQGHYGYTF. The CDR3, as DNA: TGTGCCAGCAGTTACTCCCAGGGGCACTATGGCTACACCTTC. The J gene is TRBJ1-2, the V gene TRBV6-2 or TRBV6-3; TRBD1 is a possible D gene (6 bases). V lost 0 bases and J 3 bases, leaving 8 bases between the germline ends. CDR1 and CDR2 from the germline V gene are MNHEY and SVGEGT. CDR3 length: 14 residues.

This sequence joins TRBV16 and TRBJ2-3; 10 bases are a match to TRBD2. The germline CDR1 and CDR2 sequences are KGHSY and FQNENV. The CDR3 covers 20 residues. V gave up 3 bases and J gave up 8 bases; unmatched junction bases: 23. CDR3 nucleotide sequence: TGTGCCAGCAGCCACCCACCCCTTGCTAGCGGGAGCTCCCCAATCGGTACGCAGTATTTT. Its translation: CASSHPPLASGSSPIGTQYF.

This rearrangement joins TRBV12-3 or TRBV12-4 to TRBJ1-2; D not certain. V lost 8 bases and J lost 5, with 15 bases in between. The CDR3 contains 13 residues. CDR3 sequence reads: CASVKDPGYGYTF. The CDR3 DNA follows: TGTGCCAGCGTGAAGGACCCTGGGTATGGCTACACCTTC.

In its sample, this clone was seen once. The junction shows a germline mismatch at one end, possibly a read error. The chain employs TRBV18 and TRBJ2-7; 7 bases are a match to TRBD1. Germline V gives CDR1 KGHSH, CDR2 LQKENI. CDR3 length equals 19 residues. The CDR3 is CASSPPRTGGENPSYEQYF. The CDR3 nucleotides read TGTGCCAGCTCTCCACCTAGGACAGGAGGAGAGAATCCCTCCTACGAGCAGTACTTC.

This chain joins TRBV19 and TRBJ1-5; D is perhaps TRBD1 (6 bases). Germline-derived CDR1 and CDR2 are LNHDA and SQIVND (reference sequence). The CDR3 sequence is 17 residues long. The germline V and J ends were trimmed by 0 bases and 0 bases, with 12 bases remaining between them. The CDR3 spells CASSIDSGADSNQPQHF. The CDR3 DNA reads as TGTGCCAGTAGTATAGATTCAGGGGCGGATAGCAATCAGCCCCAGCATTTT.

The V gene is TRBV5-6, the J gene TRBJ1-3; TRBD1 is a possible D gene (6 bases). Germline loops: CDR1 SGHDT, CDR2 YYEEEE. The length of the CDR3 is 16 residues. The V gene lost 4 bases and the J gene lost 4 bases, with 18 bases spanning the gap. Here the CDR3 reads CASSPGAGLAGNTIYF. CDR3 DNA: TGTGCCAGCAGCCCGGGGGCAGGGTTGGCCGGAAACACCATATATTTT.

The chain employs TRBV6-5 and TRBJ1-1, with 9 bases identical to TRBD1. The V gene's germline CDR1 is MNHEY and CDR2 SVGAGI. There are 14 residues in the CDR3. J lost 4 bases, V lost 5 bases, and 5 bases had no gene match. CDR3 amino acids: CASSRDRESTEAFF. DNA for the CDR3: TGTGCCAGCAGTCGGGACAGGGAGTCCACTGAAGCTTTCTTT.

This chain joins TRBV9 and TRBJ2-5, with 12 nucleotides matching TRBD2. The CDR3 is made up of 16 amino acids. J gave up 2 bases and V 4 bases, and 6 bases lay outside the gene matches. The germline CDR1 and CDR2 sequences are SGDLS and YYNGEE. CDR3 nucleotide sequence: TGTGCCAGCAGCTCCCGGACTAGCGGGGCACAAGAGACCCAGTACTTC. Protein product: CASSSRTSGAQETQYF.

This chain uses TRBV28 with TRBJ1-1, with D unresolved. Germline CDR1 reads MDHEN; CDR2 reads SYDVKM. The V gene lost 2 bases and the J gene lost 3 bases, with 10 bases spanning the gap. The CDR3 contains 14 residues. The CDR3 DNA follows: TGTGCCAGCAGTTTACGACGGGAGTACACTGAAGCTTTCTTT. Protein: CASSLRREYTEAFF.

The chain uses TRBV19 and TRBJ1-5; 8 positions agree with TRBD1. The CDR3 contains 13 residues. V dropped 5 bases and J dropped 6; count of bases not matched to a gene: 3. CDR1 LNHDA and CDR2 SQIVND come from the germline V gene (reference sequence). CDR3 protein: CASSLTGVQPQHF. In DNA, the CDR3 is TGTGCCAGTAGTTTGACAGGGGTTCAGCCCCAGCATTTT.

The V and J genes are TRBV3-1 (or the pseudogene TRBV3-2) and TRBJ2-1; 9 nucleotides line up with TRBD2. The CDR3 extends over 16 amino acids. Per the germline V gene, CDR1 is LGHDT and CDR2 is YNNKEL (reference sequence). V gave up 1 base and J gave up 7 bases; unmatched junction bases: 8. CDR3 protein: CASSQGLAGSLNEQFF. Here the CDR3 DNA reads TGTGCCAGCAGCCAAGGTCTAGCGGGGAGCCTGAATGAGCAGTTCTTC.

This chain connects TRBV6-2 or TRBV6-3 to TRBJ2-3; 7 bases map to TRBD2. The V gene's germline CDR1 is MNHEY and CDR2 SVGEGT. The CDR3 length is 17 residues. V lost 0 bases to trimming and J lost 2 bases; unmatched junction nucleotides: 8. CDR3 in amino acids: CASSYSSRDYYTDTQYF. The CDR3 DNA follows: TGTGCCAGCAGTTACTCTTCCCGGGACTATTACACAGATACGCAGTATTTT.

This chain connects TRBV6-6 to TRBJ1-2; TRBD1 is a possible D gene (5 bases). Trimming left V 6 bases short and J 6 bases short, with 14 bases between. Germline values: CDR1 MNHNY, CDR2 SVGAGI (reference sequence). This CDR3 comprises 13 residues. In nucleotides, the CDR3 is TGTGCCAGCAGGTTGGGGCAGGACCATGGCTACACCTTC. Its translation: CASRLGQDHGYTF.

This chain connects TRBV6-5 to TRBJ1-1; no clear D gene. The ends were cut back, 0 bases at V and 6 bases at J, with 8 bases in the middle. CDR1 is MNHEY, CDR2 SVGAGI, per germline. The CDR3 sequence is 13 residues long. For the CDR3, the DNA is TGTGCCAGCAGTTACTCGCCGGGGTCTGAAGCTTTCTTT. Its protein product is CASSYSPGSEAFF.

This clone showed up just a few times. The CDR3 region is CASSYRLDRGYEQYF. The CDR3, as DNA: TGTGCCAGCAGTTACAGATTGGACAGGGGCTACGAGCAGTACTTC. This chain links TRBV6-5 with TRBJ2-7; 9 bases match TRBD1. The CDR3 runs 15 residues. Germline assignment: CDR1 MNHEY and CDR2 SVGAGI. V was clipped by 2 bases and J by 3 bases; unmatched bases: 5.

The chain recombines TRBV7-9 with TRBJ2-6; 10 positions match TRBD1. Germline V gives CDR1 SEHNR, CDR2 FQNEAQ (reference sequence). The ends lost 3 bases at V and 1 base at J; junction bases unmatched: 6. The CDR3 is 18 amino acids. The DNA of the CDR3 is TGTGCCAGCAGCTTGAGGAGACAGGGGGCGTCTGGGGCCAACGTCCTGACTTTC. It codes for CASSLRRQGASGANVLTF.